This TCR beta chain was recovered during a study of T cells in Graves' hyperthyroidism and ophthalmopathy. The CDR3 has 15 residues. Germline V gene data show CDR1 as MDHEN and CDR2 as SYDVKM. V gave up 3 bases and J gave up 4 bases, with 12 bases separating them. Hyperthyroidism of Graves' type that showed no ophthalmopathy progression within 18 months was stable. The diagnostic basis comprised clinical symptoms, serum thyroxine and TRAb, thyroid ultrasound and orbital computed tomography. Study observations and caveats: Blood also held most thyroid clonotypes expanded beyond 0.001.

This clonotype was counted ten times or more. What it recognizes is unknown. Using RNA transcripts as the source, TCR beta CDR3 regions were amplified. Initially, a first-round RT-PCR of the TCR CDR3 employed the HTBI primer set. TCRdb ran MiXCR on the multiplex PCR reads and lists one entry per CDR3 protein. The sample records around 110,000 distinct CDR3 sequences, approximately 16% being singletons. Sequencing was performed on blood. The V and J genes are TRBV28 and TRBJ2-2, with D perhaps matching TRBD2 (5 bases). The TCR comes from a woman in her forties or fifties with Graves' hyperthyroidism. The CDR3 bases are TGTGCCAGCAGTTTGTCTCCGGCGGGCACCGGGGAGCTGTTTTTT. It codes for CASSLSPAGTGELFF. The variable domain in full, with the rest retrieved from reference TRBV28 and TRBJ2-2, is DVKVTQSSRYLVKRTGEKVFLECVQDMDHENMFWYRQDPGLGLRLIYFSYDVKMKEKGDIPEGYSVSREKKERFSLILESASTNQTSMYLCASSLSPAGTGELFFGEGSRLTVL.